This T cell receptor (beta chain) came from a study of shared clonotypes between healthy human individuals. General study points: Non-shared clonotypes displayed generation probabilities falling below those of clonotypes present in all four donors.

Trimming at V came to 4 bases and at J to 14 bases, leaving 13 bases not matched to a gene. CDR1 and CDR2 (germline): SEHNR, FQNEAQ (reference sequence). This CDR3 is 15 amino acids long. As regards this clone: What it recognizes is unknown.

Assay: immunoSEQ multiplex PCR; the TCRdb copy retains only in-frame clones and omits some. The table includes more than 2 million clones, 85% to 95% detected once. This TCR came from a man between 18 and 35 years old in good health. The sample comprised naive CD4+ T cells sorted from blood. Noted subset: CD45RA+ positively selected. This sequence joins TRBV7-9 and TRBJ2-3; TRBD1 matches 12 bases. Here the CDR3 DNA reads TGTGCCAGCAGCTCAGCCGGGACAGGGGGCGACGGGCGGTATTTT. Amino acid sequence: CASSSAGTGGDGRYF.